This T cell receptor (beta chain) was recorded in a study of blood T cell repertoires in COVID-19. This CDR3 is built from 12 residues. Trimming stripped 3 bases from V and 8 bases from J, with 10 bases between. Germline V gives CDR1 DFQATT, CDR2 SNEGSKA (reference sequence). The table lists this clone with a few counts. Profiled with immunoSEQ multiplex PCR; TCRdb holds only in-frame clones, not every one. Among some 65,000 clones, approximately 84% were seen once, and the ten largest hold 15% to 20%. V usage is TRBV20-1 and J usage is TRBJ1-4; no firm D call. The sample comprised peripheral blood. This sequence originates from a middle-aged man with COVID-19, enrolled during active disease. The DNA of the CDR3 is TGCAGTGCTAGTCAAACCCGGGAAAAACTGTTTTTT. It translates to CSASQTREKLFF.